This passage covers 4 T cell receptor beta chains from one sample sequenced in a study of regulatory T cells in long-lasting Graves disease. As for time point: newly diagnosed GD, antithyroid drugs for less than 3 months. PBMCs were the source of the RNA used for TCR sequencing. The TCR beta library used iRepertoire HTBI primers with Arm-PCR amplification of CDR3. TCRdb reprocessed the multiplex PCR reads with MiXCR, giving one entry per CDR3 protein. The table includes fewer than 650,000 distinct CDR3 sequences, roughly 16% detected once. These data were also filed under a second study, of T cells in Graves' hyperthyroidism and ophthalmopathy.

Here the sequenced sample was peripheral blood mononuclear cells (PBMCs), taken at new diagnosis, from a patient treated with antithyroid drugs. The source of these receptors is a man aged 18-30 years with Graves disease.

The rearrangement uses TRBV2 and TRBJ2-2; 7 positions match TRBD2. Germline loops: CDR1 SNHLY, CDR2 FYNNEI. Losses at the gene ends were 6 bases for V and 4 bases for J; bases not matched to a gene: 2. CDR3 length: 13 residues. The CDR3: CASRGGSTGELFF. CDR3 nucleotides: TGTGCCAGCAGGGGGGGGTCCACCGGGGAGCTGTTTTTT.

This clonotype has a count of ten or more. This chain uses TRBV30 with TRBJ2-7; the match to TRBD2 covers 7 bases. Trimming at V came to 4 bases and at J to 9 bases, leaving 18 bases not matched to a gene. Looked up from germline, CDR1 is GTSNPN and CDR2 is SVGIG (reference sequence). This CDR3 has 15 amino acids. This chain's CDR3 is CAWNDGGGSPWGQYF. CDR3 in DNA: TGTGCCTGGAATGATGGCGGGGGTTCTCCCTGGGGGCAGTACTTC.

This sequence joins TRBV29-1 and TRBJ2-7, with a weak D call TRBD1 (6 bases). Germline V CDR1 and CDR2: SQVTM, ANQGSEA. Trimming stripped 6 bases from V and 3 bases from J, with 12 bases between. This CDR3 comprises 12 residues. As DNA, the CDR3 is TGCAGCGTGGCGACAGGAATCTACGAGCAGTACTTC. It specifies CSVATGIYEQYF.

This clonotype was seen a handful of times. The CDR3 bases are TGTGCCAGCAAGGGCAATGGGTACCACGAGCAGTACTTC. This gives the protein CASKGNGYHEQYF. The chain combines TRBV27 with TRBJ2-7; unclear D gene. The CDR3 extends over 13 amino acids. The germline V gene has CDR1 MNHEY and CDR2 SMNVEV (reference sequence). Trimming took 7 bases from V and 5 from J, leaving 15 bases between them.